This T cell receptor (beta chain) stems from a study of shared clonotypes between healthy human individuals. Study outcomes and limitations: As a rule, naive subsets had a larger estimated richness than memory subsets.

The V gene's germline CDR1 is SEHNR and CDR2 FQNEAQ (reference sequence). Deletions cut 4 bases from V and 0 bases from J, with 16 bases between. This CDR3 is 17 amino acids long. Libraries were prepared by immunoSEQ multiplex PCR; TCRdb keeps only in-frame clonotypes and omits some of them. The sample comprises around 690,000 clones, about 90% of which are singletons, and 30% to 40% rests with the top ten. Within Nashville, Tennessee resided all donors, each a Caucasian adult. Comments on this clone: The antigen remains undetermined.

This sequence originates from a man aged 18 to 29 in good health. Some clones in this sample may be carry-over from other donors' samples. The rearrangement links TRBV7-9 to TRBJ1-3, with a tentative D call TRBD1 (5 bases). The specimen sequenced was memory CD8+ T cells from PBMCs. The sample's subset: CD45RO+ cells pooled with CCR7-negative TemRA cells. CDR3 region: CASSSPDRSSSGNTIYF. CDR3 DNA: TGTGCCAGCAGCTCCCCCGACAGATCTAGCTCTGGAAACACCATATATTTT.